Detailed here is one TCR beta chain. These data are taken from a study of control samples from healthy donors and cancer patients. V was trimmed by 7 bases and J by 6 bases, leaving 15 bases between them. CDR1 is MNHEY, CDR2 SVGAGI, per germline. The CDR3 is 13 amino acids. Measured with immunoSEQ multiplex PCR; TCRdb has only the in-frame clones, and not every one. Of 180,000 or so clones listed, about nine tenths were seen once; the top ten hold around 1.5%. This chain connects TRBV6-5 to TRBJ1-2, with D possibly being TRBD1 (6 bases). This receptor was obtained from a woman aged 30 to 39 in good health. The sequenced sample was blood. In DNA form, the CDR3 reads TGTGCCAGCACTACGGGACATATCAATGGCTACACCTTC. It encodes CASTTGHINGYTF.